The entry below gives a single T cell receptor beta chain sequence along with its context. The data stem from a study of T cell changes during pregnancy in multiple sclerosis. In germline, CDR1 is MNHEY, CDR2 SVGAGI. Germline trimming cut 2 bases from V and 3 bases from J; bases unmatched to any gene: 2. The CDR3 has 14 amino acids. The data were produced by immunoSEQ multiplex PCR, yet TCRdb's version contains in-frame clones alone and is incomplete. Seen here are approximately 72,000 clones, about 93% observed once, and the top ten hold 1.5% to 2%. This clonotype originated in a female donor in good health, enrolled as a control in a pregnancy study. The chain recombines TRBV6-5 with TRBJ2-7, with 9 bases lining up with TRBD2. Sequencing was performed on peripheral blood, taken in the first trimester of pregnancy. Here the CDR3 DNA reads TGTGCCAGCAGTTACGGGACTAGCAGCTACGAGCAGTACTTC. The encoded protein is CASSYGTSSYEQYF.